A selection of T cell receptor beta chains follows, all from one sample in a study of T cell responses to AZD1222 COVID-19 vaccine. Profiled with immunoSEQ multiplex PCR; TCRdb holds only in-frame clones, not every one. The data show 140,000 to 150,000 clones, roughly 93% seen once. Sequenced material: peripheral blood, taken on day 0 of AZD1222 vaccination. The receptors were gathered from an adult in good health. Each CDR3 is given with its conserved first and last residue. The D gene is left open where the match is weak. Clone size is given for some rows only: seen once, a few or many times, or a class if the clone is expanded.

D gene | J gene | V gene | clone size | CDR3 DNA | CDR3 protein
- | TRBJ2-3 | TRBV3-1/TRBV3-2 | - | TGTGCCAGCAGCCAAATACTGGAAAGCACAGATACGCAGTATTTT | CASSQILESTDTQYF
- | TRBJ1-6 | TRBV11-2 | once | TGTGCCAGCAGCTTAGTGGGCGGTTTTAATTCACCCCTCCACTTT | CASSLVGGFNSPLHF
- | TRBJ2-7 | TRBV19 | - | TGTGCCAGTAGTCCCTCAGGGCCCTGGGAGTCCCCCGAGCAGTACTTC | CASSPSGPWESPEQYF
- | TRBJ1-5 | TRBV2 | - | TGTGCCAGCAGTCCCCGGTTTGGCAGTCAGCCCCAGCATTTT | CASSPRFGSQPQHF
TRBD1 | TRBJ2-2 | TRBV12-3/TRBV12-4 | once | TGTGCCAGCAGGGGACAGGGGATTCGGTTTTTT | CASRGQGIRFF
- | TRBJ1-6 | TRBV18 | - | TGTGCCAGCTCAAGTCAGACTAATTCACCCCTCCACTTT | CASSSQTNSPLHF
TRBD1 | TRBJ1-2 | TRBV6-5 | - | TGTGCCAGCAGTTACGACAGGGGCTATGGCTACACCTTC | CASSYDRGYGYTF
- | TRBJ2-2 | TRBV11-2 | - | TGTGCCAGCAACCCTGGAGGGGGCGGGGAGCTGTTTTTT | CASNPGGGGELFF
- | TRBJ2-1 | TRBV29-1 | - | TGCAGCGTCCTTAGCGTGCACTCCTACAATGAGCAGTTCTTC | CSVLSVHSYNEQFF
TRBD1 | TRBJ2-7 | TRBV5-1 | - | TGCGCCAGCAGCCCCGGGACAGGGCGCTACGAGCAGTACTTC | CASSPGTGRYEQYF
- | TRBJ2-7 | TRBV24-1 | once | TGTGCCACCAGTGCCTCTCGCAGGGTAGCCTACGAGCAGTACTTC | CATSASRRVAYEQYF
- | TRBJ1-1 | TRBV6-5 | - | TGTGCCAGCAGTAAGTCGGGTAGAAGAAACACTGAAGCTTTCTTT | CASSKSGRRNTEAFF
- | TRBJ2-7 | TRBV28 | - | TGTGCCAGCAGTTTAGGGGGGACGGTTTTCTACGAGCAGTACTTC | CASSLGGTVFYEQYF
- | TRBJ2-2 | TRBV30 | - | TGTGCCTGGAGCCAGGGGGGCACCGGGGAGCTGTTTTTT | CAWSQGGTGELFF
- | TRBJ1-4 | TRBV27 | once | TGTGCCAGCAGTACCGGGTTTGATGAAAAACTGTTTTTT | CASSTGFDEKLFF
- | TRBJ1-2 | TRBV9 | - | TGTGCCAGCAGCGTATTACCGGGTTCCGGAGGCTACACCTTC | CASSVLPGSGGYTF
- | TRBJ2-1 | TRBV28 | - | TGTGCCAGCATCGTGGGAGGAAATAACAATGAGCAGTTCTTC | CASIVGGNNNEQFF
- | TRBJ2-6 | TRBV28 | - | TGTGCCAGCAGCGCCAGGGGCCCCCTAACCGGGGCCAACGTCCTGACTTTC | CASSARGPLTGANVLTF